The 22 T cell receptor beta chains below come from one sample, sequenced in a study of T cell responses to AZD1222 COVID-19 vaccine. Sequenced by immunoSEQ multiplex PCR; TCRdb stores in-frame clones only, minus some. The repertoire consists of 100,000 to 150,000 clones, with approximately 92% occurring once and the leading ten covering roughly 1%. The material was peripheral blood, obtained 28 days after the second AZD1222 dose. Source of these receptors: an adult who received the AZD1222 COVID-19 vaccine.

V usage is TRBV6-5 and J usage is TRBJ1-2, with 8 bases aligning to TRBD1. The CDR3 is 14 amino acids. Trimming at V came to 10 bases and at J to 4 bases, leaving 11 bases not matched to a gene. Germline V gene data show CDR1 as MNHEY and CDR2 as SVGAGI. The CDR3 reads CATQRTGRAYGYTF. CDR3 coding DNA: TGTGCCACCCAGAGGACAGGGCGTGCCTATGGCTACACCTTC.

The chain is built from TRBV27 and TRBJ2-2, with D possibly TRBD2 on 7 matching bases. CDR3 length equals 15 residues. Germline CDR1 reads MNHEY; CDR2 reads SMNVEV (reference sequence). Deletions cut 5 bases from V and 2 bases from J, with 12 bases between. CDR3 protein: CASSIRGGNTGELFF. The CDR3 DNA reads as TGTGCCAGCAGTATAAGGGGGGGAAACACCGGGGAGCTGTTTTTT.

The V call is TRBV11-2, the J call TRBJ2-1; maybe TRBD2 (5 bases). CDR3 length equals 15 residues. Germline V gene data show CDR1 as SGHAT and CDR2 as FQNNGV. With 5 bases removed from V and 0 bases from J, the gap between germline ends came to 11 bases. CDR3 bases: TGTGCCAGCAGCCTAGGAGGATCCTCCTACAATGAGCAGTTCTTC. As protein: CASSLGGSSYNEQFF.

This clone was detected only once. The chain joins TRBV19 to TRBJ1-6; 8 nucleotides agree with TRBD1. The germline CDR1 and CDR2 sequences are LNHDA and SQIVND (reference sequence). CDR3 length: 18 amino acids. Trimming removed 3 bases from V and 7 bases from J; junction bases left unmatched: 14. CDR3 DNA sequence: TGTGCCAGTAGTATTTTGGTCGCCGGGACAGGCTCCAATTCACCCCTCCACTTT. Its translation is CASSILVAGTGSNSPLHF. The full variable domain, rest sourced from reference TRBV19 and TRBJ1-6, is DGGITQSPKYLFRKEGQNVTLSCEQNLNHDAMYWYRQDPGQGLRLIYYSQIVNDFQKGDIAEGYSVSREKKESFPLTVTSAQKNPTAFYLCASSILVAGTGSNSPLHFGNGTRLTVT.

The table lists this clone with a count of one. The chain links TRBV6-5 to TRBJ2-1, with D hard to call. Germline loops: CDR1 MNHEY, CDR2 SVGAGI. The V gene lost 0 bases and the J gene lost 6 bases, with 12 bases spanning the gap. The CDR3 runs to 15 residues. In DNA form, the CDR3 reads TGTGCCAGCAGTTACTCGAAGCGAGTGGGCAATGAGCAGTTCTTC. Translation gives CASSYSKRVGNEQFF.

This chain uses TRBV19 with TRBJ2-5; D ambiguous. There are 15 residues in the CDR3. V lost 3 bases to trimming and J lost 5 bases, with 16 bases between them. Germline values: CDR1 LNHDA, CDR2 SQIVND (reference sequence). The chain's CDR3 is CASSISMGQAETQYF. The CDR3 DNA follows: TGTGCCAGTAGTATTTCAATGGGTCAGGCGGAGACCCAGTACTTC.

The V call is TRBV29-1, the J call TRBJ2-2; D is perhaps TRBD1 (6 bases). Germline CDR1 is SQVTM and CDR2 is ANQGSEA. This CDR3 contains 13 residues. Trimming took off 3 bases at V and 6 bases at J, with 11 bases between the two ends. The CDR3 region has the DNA TGCAGCGTTGACAGGGGTGGGGCCGGGGAGCTGTTTTTT. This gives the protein CSVDRGGAGELFF.

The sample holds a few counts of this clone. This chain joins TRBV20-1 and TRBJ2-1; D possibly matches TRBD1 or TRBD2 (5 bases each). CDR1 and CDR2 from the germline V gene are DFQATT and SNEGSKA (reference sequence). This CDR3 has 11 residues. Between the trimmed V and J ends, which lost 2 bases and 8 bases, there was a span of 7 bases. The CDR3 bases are TGCAGTGCTAGACGGGGCGATGAGCAGTTCTTC. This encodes CSARRGDEQFF.

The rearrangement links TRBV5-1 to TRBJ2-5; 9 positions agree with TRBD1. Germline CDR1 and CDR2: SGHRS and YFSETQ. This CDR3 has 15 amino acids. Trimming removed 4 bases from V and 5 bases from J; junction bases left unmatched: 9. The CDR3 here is CASSTIQGARETQYF. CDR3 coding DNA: TGCGCCAGCAGCACCATACAGGGGGCGCGGGAGACCCAGTACTTC.

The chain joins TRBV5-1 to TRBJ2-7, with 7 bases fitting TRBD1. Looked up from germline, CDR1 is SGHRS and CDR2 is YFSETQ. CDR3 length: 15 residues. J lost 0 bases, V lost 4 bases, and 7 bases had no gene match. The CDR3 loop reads CASSETGQSSYEQYF. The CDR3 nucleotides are TGCGCCAGCAGCGAGACGGGACAGAGCTCCTACGAGCAGTACTTC.

In DNA, the CDR3 is TGCGCCAGCACTGACCGGGACAGGGGGCGATTATTTACAGATACGCAGTATTTT. Its translation is CASTDRDRGRLFTDTQYF. The V gene is TRBV5-1, the J gene TRBJ2-3, with 12 positions matching TRBD1. Trimming took 6 bases from V and 3 from J; bases not matched to a gene: 14. CDR1 and CDR2 (germline): SGHRS, YFSETQ. This CDR3 contains 18 residues.

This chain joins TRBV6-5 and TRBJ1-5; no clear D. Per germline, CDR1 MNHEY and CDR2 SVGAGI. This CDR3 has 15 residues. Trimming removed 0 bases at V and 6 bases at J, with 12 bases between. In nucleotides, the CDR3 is TGTGCCAGCAGTTACTCTCACGGGGAGGGTCAGCCCCAGCATTTT. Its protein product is CASSYSHGEGQPQHF.

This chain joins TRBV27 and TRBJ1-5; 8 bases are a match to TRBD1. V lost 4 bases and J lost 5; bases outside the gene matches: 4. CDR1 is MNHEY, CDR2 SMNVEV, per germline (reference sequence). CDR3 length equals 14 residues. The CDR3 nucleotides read TGTGCCAGCAGTTCGGACAGGGTGGATCAGCCCCAGCATTTT. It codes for CASSSDRVDQPQHF.

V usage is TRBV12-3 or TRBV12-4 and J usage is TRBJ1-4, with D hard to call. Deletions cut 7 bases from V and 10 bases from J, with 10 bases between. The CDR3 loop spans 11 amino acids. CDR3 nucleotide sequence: TGTGCCAGCATCGTTGGTGGAAAACTGTTTTTT. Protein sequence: CASIVGGKLFF.

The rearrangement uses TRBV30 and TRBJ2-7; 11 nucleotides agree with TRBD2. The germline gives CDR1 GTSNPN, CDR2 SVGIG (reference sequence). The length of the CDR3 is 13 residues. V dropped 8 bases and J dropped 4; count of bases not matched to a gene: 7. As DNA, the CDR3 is TGTGCCAGCAATAGCGGGAGGGGATACGAGCAGTACTTC. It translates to CASNSGRGYEQYF.

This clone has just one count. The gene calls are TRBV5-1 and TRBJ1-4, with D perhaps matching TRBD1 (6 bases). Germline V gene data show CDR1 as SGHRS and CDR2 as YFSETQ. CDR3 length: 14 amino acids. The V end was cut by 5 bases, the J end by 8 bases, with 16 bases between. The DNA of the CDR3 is TGCGCCAGCAGTTCCGGGACGGGGGCCGAAAAACTGTTTTTT. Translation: CASSSGTGAEKLFF.

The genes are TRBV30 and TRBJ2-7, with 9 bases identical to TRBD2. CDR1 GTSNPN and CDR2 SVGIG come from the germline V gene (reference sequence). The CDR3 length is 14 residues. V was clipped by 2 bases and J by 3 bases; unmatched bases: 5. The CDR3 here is CAWSLAGGRYEQYF. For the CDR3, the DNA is TGTGCCTGGAGTTTGGCGGGAGGGCGCTACGAGCAGTACTTC.

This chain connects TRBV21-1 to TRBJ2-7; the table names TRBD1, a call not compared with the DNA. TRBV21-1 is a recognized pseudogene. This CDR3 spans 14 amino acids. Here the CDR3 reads CASSKEPRGHEQYF. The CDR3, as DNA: TGTGCCAGCAGCAAAGAACCCAGGGGACACGAGCAGTACTTC.

The CDR3 nucleotides read TGTGCCAGCAGTTCGCCCGCAGGGCACACCTACAATGAGCAGTTCTTC. Protein: CASSSPAGHTYNEQFF. This sequence joins TRBV6-5 and TRBJ2-1; D may be TRBD1 (5 bases). The CDR3 covers 16 residues. V dropped 4 bases and J dropped 2 bases, with 15 bases sitting between them. The germline V gene encodes CDR1 MNHEY and CDR2 SVGAGI.

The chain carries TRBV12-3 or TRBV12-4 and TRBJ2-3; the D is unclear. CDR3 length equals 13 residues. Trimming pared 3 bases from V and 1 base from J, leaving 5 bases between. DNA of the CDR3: TGTGCCAGCAGTTTTTTAGGCACAGATACGCAGTATTTT. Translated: CASSFLGTDTQYF.

CDR3 sequence reads: CATSDISGRATNEQFF. The CDR3 DNA follows: TGTGCCACCAGTGATATTAGCGGGAGGGCTACAAATGAGCAGTTCTTC. The chain combines TRBV24-1 with TRBJ2-1, with TRBD2 matching over 11 bases. The junction had 7 bases not matched to a gene; V was cut back by 3 bases and J by 7 bases. Germline V gene data show CDR1 as KGHDR and CDR2 as SFDVKD. The CDR3 sequence is 16 residues long.

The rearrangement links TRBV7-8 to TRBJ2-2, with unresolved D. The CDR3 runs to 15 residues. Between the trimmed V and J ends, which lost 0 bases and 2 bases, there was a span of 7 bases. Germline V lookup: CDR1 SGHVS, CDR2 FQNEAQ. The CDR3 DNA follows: TGTGCCAGCAGCTTAGCGCGAGTAAACACCGGGGAGCTGTTTTTT. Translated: CASSLARVNTGELFF.